These 7 T cell receptor beta chains were all obtained from the same sample, sequenced in a study of shared clonotypes between healthy human individuals. The data were produced by immunoSEQ multiplex PCR, yet TCRdb's version contains in-frame clones alone and is incomplete. Of 660,000 or so clones in the sample, around 96% were seen once. It was CD45RO-negative cells, positively selected for CCR7, that made up naive CD8 cells, with terminally differentiated effector memory CD45RA+ cells excluded. The source material was naive CD8+ T cells sorted from blood. These receptors came from a woman aged 25-40 years in good health.

This chain uses TRBV7-2 with TRBJ2-1; 9 bases are a match to TRBD2. V lost 4 bases and J lost 6; bases outside the gene matches: 1. CDR1 is SGHTA and CDR2 is FQGNSA in the germline V gene. The CDR3 spans 13 residues. CDR3 bases: TGTGCCAGCAGCTCGGGACTAGCCAATGAGCAGTTCTTC. This codes for CASSSGLANEQFF.

The chain carries TRBV4-1 and TRBJ1-5; D ambiguous. Germline V gene sequence: CDR1 MGHRA, CDR2 YSYEKL. V gave up 1 base and J gave up 3 bases, with 13 bases separating them. The CDR3 totals 16 residues. CDR3 sequence: CASSQVQAGLNQPQHF. The CDR3 DNA reads as TGCGCCAGCAGCCAAGTTCAGGCAGGCCTCAATCAGCCCCAGCATTTT.

The chain joins TRBV5-5 to TRBJ1-1, with D unresolved. Trimming cost V 3 bases and J 6 bases, with 12 bases left between them. The CDR3 totals 13 residues. Germline CDR1 SGHKS, CDR2 YYEKEE (reference sequence). Here the CDR3 reads CASSWRTGPEAFF. CDR3 nucleotide sequence: TGTGCCAGCAGCTGGAGGACGGGCCCTGAAGCTTTCTTT.

The J gene is TRBJ2-4, the V gene TRBV4-2; 9 nucleotides match TRBD1. This CDR3 region has 16 residues. The V gene end was trimmed by 0 bases and the J gene end by 5 bases; junction bases not matched to a gene: 5. CDR1 and CDR2 from the germline V gene are LGHNA and YNFKEQ. CDR3 sequence: CASSQDRGQGENIQYF. The CDR3 DNA is TGTGCCAGCAGCCAAGATAGGGGACAGGGCGAAAACATTCAGTACTTC.

CDR3: CSVVLNEAFF. The CDR3 bases are TGCAGCGTTGTTCTTAACGAGGCTTTCTTT. The chain recombines TRBV29-1 with TRBJ1-1; D is undetermined. V lost 4 bases and J lost 11, with 11 bases in between. The germline gives CDR1 SQVTM, CDR2 ANQGSEA. The CDR3 is 10 amino acids.

The chain uses TRBV28 and TRBJ2-7; 9 bases are a match to TRBD1. The V gene end was trimmed by 6 bases and the J gene end by 2 bases; junction bases not matched to a gene: 11. CDR1 and CDR2 (germline): MDHEN, SYDVKM. CDR3 size: 16 residues. CDR3 bases: TGTGCCAGCAGCCACCTCCCGGGACAGGGACCCTACGAGCAGTACTTC. It encodes CASSHLPGQGPYEQYF.

CDR3 nucleotides: TGCAGCGTTTTGGACAGGGACGAGCAGTACTTC. Translated: CSVLDRDEQYF. The chain couples TRBV29-1 to TRBJ2-7; TRBD1 agrees at 8 bases. Germline values: CDR1 SQVTM, CDR2 ANQGSEA. V was pared by 5 bases and J by 5 bases, with 2 bases of the junction left unmatched. This CDR3 has 11 amino acids.